The 17 T cell receptor beta chains below all came from one sample that was sequenced in a study of shared clonotypes between healthy human individuals. Cells designated naive CD8 were CD45RO-negative and were positively selected for CCR7, with terminally differentiated effector memory CD45RA+ cells excluded. Clones were read by immunoSEQ multiplex PCR, and TCRdb kept only the in-frame ones, dropping some. Among about 2.1 million clones listed, approximately 92% were seen once. Sequencing was done on a sample of naive CD8+ T cells from PBMCs. The origin of the receptors is a man between 18 and 35 years old in good health. Some clones in this sample may be carry-over from other donors' samples.

The rearrangement uses TRBV28 and TRBJ2-7; no clear D gene. Trimming cost V 4 bases and J 5 bases, with 6 bases left between them. Germline V lookup: CDR1 MDHEN, CDR2 SYDVKM. The CDR3 loop spans 11 amino acids. CDR3 DNA sequence: TGTGCCAGCAGTTGGGCGGACGAGCAGTACTTC. Its translation: CASSWADEQYF.

The sample holds one count of this clone. This sequence joins TRBV7-8 and TRBJ1-2, with D uncertain. V was trimmed by 0 bases and J by 1 base, leaving 6 bases between them. The CDR3 has 14 residues. Germline values: CDR1 SGHVS, CDR2 FQNEAQ. The CDR3, as DNA: TGTGCCAGCAGCTTAGCTACAGTTAACTATGGCTACACCTTC. Translation gives CASSLATVNYGYTF.

Concerning this clone itself: In the same sample, other DNA sequences code for this CDR3. This chain joins TRBV7-9 and TRBJ2-1; D might be TRBD1 (6 bases). The CDR3 spans 15 residues. Per germline, CDR1 SEHNR and CDR2 FQNEAQ (reference sequence). V shed 0 bases and J shed 1 base, with 7 bases lying between them. CDR3 nucleotides: TGTGCCAGCAGCTTAGCGGACAGTTCCTACAATGAGCAGTTCTTC. Protein sequence: CASSLADSSYNEQFF.

This rearrangement joins TRBV27 to TRBJ2-5; 9 bases fit TRBD1. This CDR3 spans 18 amino acids. J lost 2 bases, V lost 2 bases, and 12 bases had no gene match. Germline CDR1 reads MNHEY; CDR2 reads SMNVEV (reference sequence). The CDR3 DNA reads TGTGCCAGCAGTTTAGTGGGGACCGGGACAGGGACTCAAGAGACCCAGTACTTC. Its translation is CASSLVGTGTGTQETQYF.

As for this clone: Other DNA sequences in the sample encode the same CDR3. As DNA, the CDR3 is TGTGCCAGCAGTTTCCCGCGGGAGGTTCAAGAGACCCAGTACTTC. Translation: CASSFPREVQETQYF. V is TRBV28 and J is TRBJ2-5; 8 bases are a match to TRBD2. Trimming cost V 3 bases and J 2 bases; bases outside gene matches: 5. The germline V gene has CDR1 MDHEN and CDR2 SYDVKM. This CDR3 has 15 amino acids.

The chain employs TRBV2 and TRBJ2-7, with 7 positions matching TRBD2. The CDR3 contains 15 residues. Germline V gene lookup returns CDR1 SNHLY and CDR2 FYNNEI. The CDR3 loop is CATGGTVGPRGEQYF. DNA for the CDR3: TGTGCTACGGGGGGAACGGTAGGGCCACGCGGGGAGCAGTACTTC.

The chain employs TRBV29-1 and TRBJ2-3, with 9 bases aligning to TRBD1. Per the germline V gene, CDR1 is SQVTM and CDR2 is ANQGSEA. V shed 3 bases and J 0 bases; nucleotides not matched to a gene: 7. The CDR3 extends over 16 amino acids. CDR3: CSVEGDRATSTDTQYF. The CDR3 bases are TGCAGCGTTGAGGGGGACAGGGCTACGAGCACAGATACGCAGTATTTT.

The chain has TRBV15 and TRBJ2-7; D perhaps matches TRBD2 (5 bases). Trimming took off 5 bases at V and 0 bases at J, with 11 bases between the two ends. The V gene's germline CDR1 is LNHNV and CDR2 YYDKDF (reference sequence). This CDR3 spans 14 amino acids. The CDR3, as DNA: TGTGCCACCAGCCCTACGGGGAACTCCTACGAGCAGTACTTC. Residues: CATSPTGNSYEQYF.

The chain joins TRBV9 to TRBJ2-3, with D tentatively TRBD2 (6 bases). The CDR3 consists of 16 residues. Germline lookup yields CDR1 SGDLS and CDR2 YYNGEE. The germline V and J ends were trimmed by 4 bases and 1 base, with 16 bases remaining between them. The CDR3 region has the DNA TGTGCCAGCAGCCCCGCGGCGGGAACCCGCACAGATACGCAGTATTTT. Encoded protein: CASSPAAGTRTDTQYF.

V and J are TRBV28 and TRBJ2-1, with 9 bases aligning to TRBD1. V gave up 6 bases and J gave up 6 bases; unmatched junction bases: 9. CDR3 length equals 15 residues. CDR1 and CDR2 from the germline V gene are MDHEN and SYDVKM. CDR3 sequence: CASSRDREGSNEQFF. DNA of the CDR3: TGTGCCAGCAGCCGGGACAGGGAGGGGTCCAATGAGCAGTTCTTC.

This clone was detected once. This chain links TRBV6-5 with TRBJ2-3, with 7 bases matching TRBD2. The CDR3 contains 15 residues. The V gene's germline CDR1 is MNHEY and CDR2 SVGAGI. The junction had 6 bases not matched to a gene; V was cut back by 4 bases and J by 2 bases. The DNA of the CDR3 is TGTGCCAGCAGTTTTGAGCGGGGATTCACAGATACGCAGTATTTT. It encodes CASSFERGFTDTQYF.

The chain is built from TRBV19 and TRBJ1-1; TRBD1 is a possible D gene (5 bases). Trimming removed 9 bases from V and 5 bases from J, with 22 bases in between. The length of the CDR3 is 15 residues. In germline, CDR1 is LNHDA, CDR2 SQIVND (reference sequence). CDR3 coding DNA: TGTGCCAGCAACGACCGACGAGGGGCTAATACTGAAGCTTTCTTT. Encoded protein: CASNDRRGANTEAFF.

J is TRBJ2-7 and V is TRBV4-1, with 8 bases identical to TRBD2. The CDR3 sequence is 14 residues long. J was trimmed by 2 bases and V by 2 bases; bases with no gene match: 2. From germline, CDR1 is MGHRA and CDR2 YSYEKL. The CDR3 DNA sequence: TGCGCCAGCAGCCAAAATAGCGGGACCTACGAGCAGTACTTC. Amino acids: CASSQNSGTYEQYF.

The genes are TRBV5-6 and TRBJ2-5, with 7 bases matching TRBD2. The last part of the DNA fits TRBJ2-7 better; the J call may be wrong. CDR1 and CDR2 (germline): SGHDT, YYEEEE. The CDR3 totals 16 residues. The CDR3 sequence is CASSRGGLSRSNEQYF. CDR3 nucleotides: TGTGCCAGCAGCAGGGGAGGGTTGTCCAGGTCCAACGAGCAGTACTTC.

There are a few counts of this clone. The chain employs TRBV4-2 and TRBJ1-1, with D maybe TRBD1 (5 bases). The CDR3 runs 14 residues. Germline V gene lookup returns CDR1 LGHNA and CDR2 YNFKEQ. The V and J ends lost 3 bases and 2 bases respectively, with 10 bases between them. Here the CDR3 reads CASSQGQSNTEAFF. The DNA of the CDR3 is TGTGCCAGCAGCCAGGGGCAGTCCAACACTGAAGCTTTCTTT.

The chain joins TRBV5-1 to TRBJ1-2, with D perhaps matching TRBD1 (6 bases). The CDR3 spans 16 residues. Germline V CDR1 and CDR2: SGHRS, YFSETQ. V was cut by 0 bases and J by 4 bases, with 16 bases left in between. The CDR3 nucleotides read TGCGCCAGCAGCTTGGATGGACAGTCAACAGGCTATGGCTACACCTTC. Amino acid sequence: CASSLDGQSTGYGYTF.

V is TRBV7-9 and J is TRBJ1-1; weak D call: TRBD1 (6 bases). V gave up 8 bases and J gave up 2 bases, with 9 bases separating them. The CDR3 covers 12 residues. CDR1 and CDR2 (germline): SEHNR, FQNEAQ (reference sequence). The CDR3 nucleotides read TGTGCCAGCGGACAGAGAAACACTGAAGCTTTCTTT. It codes for CASGQRNTEAFF.